This entry describes one T cell receptor (beta chain). No antigen is known for it. The sample is drawn from a study of T cell responses to AZD1222 COVID-19 vaccine. Analysis merged second doses at about 4 or about 12 weeks. The study, taken as a whole, reports: Clonal diversity may have been underestimated in mostly white British donors. Spike-specific TCR depth and breadth grew after two AZD1222 doses.

The V gene's germline CDR1 is MDHEN and CDR2 SYDVKM. J was trimmed by 5 bases and V by 4 bases; bases with no gene match: 4. The CDR3 contains 14 residues. Sequencing used immunoSEQ multiplex PCR; TCRdb keeps in-frame clones, though not all of them. This sample carries fewer than 120,000 clones, around 90% of them seen once, and the ten largest clones take over 12%. J is TRBJ1-4 and V is TRBV28, with TRBD1 matching over 7 bases. Source: peripheral blood, taken 28 days after the second AZD1222 dose. The origin of this receptor is an adult who received the AZD1222 COVID-19 vaccine. CDR3 in DNA: TGTGCCAGCAGTTCAGGGACAGAAAATGAAAAACTGTTTTTT. Protein: CASSSGTENEKLFF.